The 32 T cell receptor beta chains presented below share a single source sample, sequenced in a study of blood T cell repertoires in COVID-19. Sequencing was performed with immunoSEQ multiplex PCR; in TCRdb, only in-frame clones are kept and a portion is missing. The repertoire consists of approximately 190,000 clones, with 65% to 85% occurring once and the leading ten covering more than 5%. The material sequenced was peripheral blood. The receptor set was obtained from a woman in her 30s with acute or convalescent COVID-19.

The chain is built from TRBV28 and TRBJ1-5; D not certain. This CDR3 is built from 17 residues. V shed 1 base and J shed 2 bases, with 15 bases lying between them. Looked up from germline, CDR1 is MDHEN and CDR2 is SYDVKM. The CDR3 DNA reads TGTGCCAGCAGTTTATCCTTGGGGAGAAAAGGCAATCAGCCCCAGCATTTT. Translated, it gives CASSLSLGRKGNQPQHF. Full variable domain (outside the CDR3, taken from reference TRBV28 and TRBJ1-5): DVKVTQSSRYLVKRTGEKVFLECVQDMDHENMFWYRQDPGLGLRLIYFSYDVKMKEKGDIPEGYSVSREKKERFSLILESASTNQTSMYLCASSLSLGRKGNQPQHFGDGTRLSIL.

The rearrangement joins TRBV3-1 (or the pseudogene TRBV3-2) to TRBJ1-5; 8 bases agree with TRBD1. The J segment lost 2 bases and the V segment lost 5 bases, leaving 5 bases of the junction unmatched. Germline V gene data show CDR1 as LGHDT and CDR2 as YNNKEL (reference sequence). The CDR3 spans 15 residues. The CDR3 coding sequence is TGTGCCAGCAGCGATTCGACAGGGGGCAATCAGCCCCAGCATTTT. This codes for CASSDSTGGNQPQHF.

This clone was seen just once. V usage is TRBV19 and J usage is TRBJ2-1; tentatively, D is TRBD2 (6 bases). Trimming took 4 bases from V and 2 from J, leaving 18 bases between them. The CDR3 contains 17 residues. Germline V gene sequence: CDR1 LNHDA, CDR2 SQIVND (reference sequence). CDR3 sequence (DNA): TGTGCCAGTAGTAATACCCCTCTAGCGTCTACCTACAATGAGCAGTTCTTC. This codes for CASSNTPLASTYNEQFF.

This clone was picked up one time. The CDR3 sequence is CSASPSGRRVYNEQFF. CDR3 nucleotides: TGCAGTGCTAGTCCCAGCGGGAGAAGGGTTTACAATGAGCAGTTCTTC. The chain links TRBV20-1 to TRBJ2-1; TRBD2 agrees at 8 bases. CDR1 and CDR2 from the germline V gene are DFQATT and SNEGSKA (reference sequence). The CDR3 is 16 residues long. V was pared by 3 bases and J by 4 bases, with 11 bases of the junction left unmatched.

The rearrangement links TRBV3-1 (or the pseudogene TRBV3-2) to TRBJ2-7; D is unresolved. V lost 1 base to trimming and J lost 7 bases, with 17 bases between them. CDR1 LGHDT and CDR2 YNNKEL come from the germline V gene (reference sequence). This CDR3 contains 15 residues. CDR3 DNA sequence: TGTGCCAGCAGCCAAGTTTTCCCCCGCTACGTGGAGCAGTACTTC. Translated: CASSQVFPRYVEQYF.

The chain is built from TRBV7-8 and TRBJ2-7, with 13 bases lining up with TRBD2. The CDR3 has 17 residues. Germline V gene lookup returns CDR1 SGHVS and CDR2 FQNEAQ. V was pared by 4 bases and J by 3 bases, with 9 bases of the junction left unmatched. CDR3 residues: CASSYGLAGAQNYEQYF. The DNA of the CDR3 is TGTGCCAGCAGCTACGGACTAGCGGGGGCCCAAAACTACGAGCAGTACTTC.

The genes are TRBV29-1 and TRBJ2-7, with D hard to call. The V end lost 5 bases, the J end lost 0 bases, and 8 bases lay between the germline ends. The CDR3 is 12 residues long. Germline V gene sequence: CDR1 SQVTM, CDR2 ANQGSEA. The CDR3 coding sequence is TGCAGCGTTAGTGCCAGCTCCTACGAGCAGTACTTC. It specifies CSVSASSYEQYF.

The rearrangement joins TRBV12-5 to TRBJ1-5, with 8 positions matching TRBD1. Germline V lookup: CDR1 LGHNT, CDR2 FRNRAP. The CDR3 runs to 22 residues. V was pared by 1 base and J by 1 base, with 21 bases of the junction left unmatched. The CDR3 DNA is TGTGCTAGTGGTTTGGGGCAGCCCACCGGGACAGGAGAGTTGGGGAGCAATCAGCCCCAGCATTTT. It encodes CASGLGQPTGTGELGSNQPQHF.

The chain links TRBV5-4 to TRBJ2-3; D perhaps matches TRBD1 (6 bases). The ends were cut back, 4 bases at V and 4 bases at J, with 19 bases in the middle. The CDR3 runs to 16 residues. Germline V gives CDR1 SGHNT, CDR2 YYREEE (reference sequence). CDR3 in DNA: TGTGCCAGCAGCCTGGGGGACACGGGATGGGCAGATACGCAGTATTTT. It translates to CASSLGDTGWADTQYF. The whole variable domain, remainder taken from reference TRBV5-4 and TRBJ2-3, is ETGVTQSPTHLIKTRGQQVTLRCSSQSGHNTVSWYQQALGQGPQFIFQYYREEENGRGNFPPRFSGLQFPNYSSELNVNALELDDSALYLCASSLGDTGWADTQYFGPGTRLTVL.

The genes are TRBV19 and TRBJ2-7; D is ambiguous. The germline V gene has CDR1 LNHDA and CDR2 SQIVND (reference sequence). Trimming left V 4 bases short and J 3 bases short, with 13 bases between. The CDR3 has 14 amino acids. The CDR3 sequence: CASSTRGTDYEQYF. The CDR3 nucleotides read TGTGCCAGTAGTACCAGAGGAACGGACTACGAGCAGTACTTC.

This chain uses TRBV13 with TRBJ2-1, with D perhaps TRBD2 (5 bases). Germline lookup yields CDR1 PRHDT and CDR2 FYEKMQ (reference sequence). V gave up 5 bases and J gave up 9 bases, with 23 bases separating them. This CDR3 is 16 amino acids long. Written as DNA, the CDR3 is TGTGCCAGCAGCGCCGAGGGCCTTAAGAAGGAACCTGAGCAGTTCTTC. Its protein is CASSAEGLKKEPEQFF.

The CDR3 loop is CASSLSGGLYNEQFF. CDR3 nucleotide sequence: TGTGCCAGCAGTTTAAGCGGGGGACTTTACAATGAGCAGTTCTTC. The chain couples TRBV28 to TRBJ2-1; 8 nucleotides line up with TRBD2. The CDR3 totals 15 residues. The germline CDR1 and CDR2 sequences are MDHEN and SYDVKM. Unmatched junction bases numbered 4, after V lost 2 bases and J lost 4 bases. The full variable domain, its missing parts supplied by reference TRBV28 and TRBJ2-1, is DVKVTQSSRYLVKRTGEKVFLECVQDMDHENMFWYRQDPGLGLRLIYFSYDVKMKEKGDIPEGYSVSREKKERFSLILESASTNQTSMYLCASSLSGGLYNEQFFGPGTRLTVL.

This chain connects TRBV7-8 to TRBJ1-1, with 11 bases lining up with TRBD1. In germline, CDR1 is SGHVS, CDR2 FQNEAQ. This CDR3 region has 13 residues. V was clipped by 6 bases and J by 10 bases; unmatched bases: 7. Written as DNA, the CDR3 is TGTGCCAGCAGGCGTCCCGGGACAGGGGGAGCTTTCTTT. Residues: CASRRPGTGGAFF.

The rearrangement links TRBV30 to TRBJ2-2; D possibly corresponds to TRBD2 (6 bases). Germline V CDR1 and CDR2: GTSNPN, SVGIG (reference sequence). V was clipped by 1 base and J by 4 bases, with 7 bases between them. The CDR3 spans 13 residues. CDR3 DNA sequence: TGTGCCTGGAGTGGGAGGGGCACCGGGGAGCTGTTTTTT. It translates to CAWSGRGTGELFF. Together with reference TRBV30 and TRBJ2-2, the CDR3 gives the full variable domain: SQTIHQWPATLVQPVGSPLSLECTVEGTSNPNLYWYRQAAGRGLQLLFYSVGIGQISSEVPQNLSASRPQDRQFILSSKKLLLSDSGFYLCAWSGRGTGELFFGEGSRLTVL.

This chain joins TRBV27 and TRBJ1-5, with 10 bases identical to TRBD1. V lost 8 bases to trimming and J lost 5 bases; unmatched junction nucleotides: 6. The germline CDR1 and CDR2 sequences are MNHEY and SMNVEV (reference sequence). The CDR3 totals 14 residues. CDR3 loop: CASGRDRGYQPQHF. DNA for the CDR3: TGTGCCAGCGGAAGGGACAGGGGCTATCAGCCCCAGCATTTT.

In this sample, this clone turned up once. CDR3 protein: CASSQKTGASYEQYF. CDR3 DNA: TGTGCCAGCAGCCAAAAAACAGGGGCCTCCTACGAGCAGTACTTC. V is TRBV16 and J is TRBJ2-7, with 7 bases matching TRBD1. The germline gives CDR1 KGHSY, CDR2 FQNENV. V gave up 2 bases and J gave up 0 bases; unmatched junction bases: 4. The CDR3 is 15 amino acids.

This chain links TRBV3-1 (or the pseudogene TRBV3-2) with TRBJ2-7; a weak D match, TRBD1 (6 bases). Trimming removed 8 bases at V and 2 bases at J, with 16 bases between. This CDR3 is built from 14 residues. Germline V gene data show CDR1 as LGHDT and CDR2 as YNNKEL (reference sequence). This chain's CDR3 is CASGVRTAAYEQYF. DNA for the CDR3: TGTGCCAGCGGGGTCAGGACAGCGGCCTACGAGCAGTACTTC.

Comments on this clone: The junction differs from germline at one of its ends, possibly a read error. The rearrangement links TRBV7-9 to TRBJ2-5; 7 bases agree with TRBD2. Germline-derived CDR1 and CDR2 are SEHNR and FQNEAQ (reference sequence). The CDR3 spans 13 residues. CDR3 residues: CASSLAGGSVSHF. DNA for the CDR3: TGTGCCAGCAGCTTAGCGGGCGGGAGCGTTTCGCACTTC.

J is TRBJ1-2 and V is TRBV28; D gene uncertain. The germline V gene has CDR1 MDHEN and CDR2 SYDVKM. Trimming took 5 bases from V and 4 from J, leaving 14 bases between them. The CDR3 sequence is 14 residues long. The CDR3 nucleotides are TGTGCCAGCAGTCCGGGGAGGGAGAGCTATGGCTACACCTTC. Its translation: CASSPGRESYGYTF.

Of note for this clone: One end of the junction varies from germline; a read error may be responsible. The CDR3: CASTQVGGQGYEQYF. CDR3 DNA sequence: TGTGCCAGCACCCAAGTTGGGGGACAGGGCTACGAGCAGTACTTC. J is TRBJ2-7 and V is TRBV3-1 (or the pseudogene TRBV3-2); 9 positions match TRBD1. The germline CDR1 and CDR2 sequences are LGHDT and YNNKEL (reference sequence). CDR3 size: 15 residues.

V is TRBV24-1 and J is TRBJ2-1; the D gene is possibly TRBD2 (6 bases). The CDR3 spans 15 residues. Germline loops: CDR1 KGHDR, CDR2 SFDVKD. V gave up 9 bases and J gave up 4 bases, with 18 bases separating them. Here the CDR3 DNA reads TGTGCCACCGGCCGCGGCGGGACTGTTTACAATGAGCAGTTCTTC. The encoded protein is CATGRGGTVYNEQFF.

The chain employs TRBV7-2 and TRBJ2-3; the D gene is possibly TRBD1 (5 bases). This CDR3 is 16 amino acids long. CDR1 and CDR2 from the germline V gene are SGHTA and FQGNSA. V lost 3 bases to trimming and J lost 8 bases, with 21 bases between them. As DNA, the CDR3 is TGTGCCAGCAGCTTTCACCGGCTACCCCCTAGGGGTACGCAGTATTTT. Encoded protein: CASSFHRLPPRGTQYF.

V usage is TRBV7-2 and J usage is TRBJ2-7; 10 positions match TRBD2. V trimming: 7 bases; J trimming: 9 bases; junction bases outside the gene matches: 6. The germline CDR1 and CDR2 sequences are SGHTA and FQGNSA. This CDR3 has 12 residues. The CDR3 loop is CASTLAGDVQYF. The CDR3 DNA sequence: TGTGCCAGCACCCTAGCGGGAGATGTGCAGTACTTC.

The rearrangement uses TRBV4-1 and TRBJ1-5; D is undetermined. This CDR3 has 15 residues. V lost 3 bases to trimming and J lost 0 bases, with 9 bases between them. CDR1 MGHRA and CDR2 YSYEKL come from the germline V gene. CDR3 sequence: CASSQLVYSNQPQHF. CDR3 bases: TGCGCCAGCAGCCAGCTAGTTTATAGCAATCAGCCCCAGCATTTT.

The gene calls are TRBV2 and TRBJ1-6; D not resolved. The CDR3 extends over 13 amino acids. Germline assignment: CDR1 SNHLY and CDR2 FYNNEI. Trimming removed 5 bases from V and 16 bases from J, with 18 bases in between. The CDR3 DNA follows: TGTGCCAGCAGTCGGGAGCTAGACGACGTTCTCCACTTT. Protein product: CASSRELDDVLHF.

This sequence joins TRBV28 and TRBJ2-5; D possibly corresponds to TRBD2 (6 bases). Trimming took off 4 bases at V and 5 bases at J, with 14 bases between the two ends. The CDR3 runs to 14 residues. Germline loops: CDR1 MDHEN, CDR2 SYDVKM. CDR3 sequence (DNA): TGTGCCAGCAGTTCCCGACTAGTTGTGGAGACCCAGTACTTC. Translation gives CASSSRLVVETQYF. Supplemented by reference TRBV28 and TRBJ2-5, the full variable domain reads DVKVTQSSRYLVKRTGEKVFLECVQDMDHENMFWYRQDPGLGLRLIYFSYDVKMKEKGDIPEGYSVSREKKERFSLILESASTNQTSMYLCASSSRLVVETQYFGPGTRLLVL.

This clone was counted a few times. The V call is TRBV28, the J call TRBJ1-2, with D perhaps TRBD1 (5 bases). The germline V gene has CDR1 MDHEN and CDR2 SYDVKM. The CDR3 has 12 amino acids. Trimming left V 8 bases short and J 2 bases short, with 9 bases between. In nucleotides, the CDR3 is TGTGCCAGCTGTAAGGGGAACTATGGCTACACCTTC. Translated: CASCKGNYGYTF.

Comment on this clone: An end of the junction differs from the germline gene, which may be a read error. The rearrangement joins TRBV6-2 or TRBV6-3 to TRBJ1-2; 7 bases map to TRBD1. From germline, CDR1 is MNHEY and CDR2 SVGEGT. This CDR3 has 11 amino acids. CDR3 sequence (DNA): TGTGCCAGCAGCTCTTCGACAGGGCCCGCCTTC. This encodes CASSSSTGPAF.

This clone was counted a single time. The chain recombines TRBV6-4 with TRBJ2-2; 10 bases fit TRBD2. CDR1 and CDR2 (germline): MRHNA, SNTAGT. The V segment lost 5 bases and the J segment 6 bases; nucleotides outside the gene matches: 6. The CDR3 loop spans 15 amino acids. This CDR3 is CASSLLAGVSGELFF. DNA for the CDR3: TGTGCCAGCAGTCTTCTAGCGGGGGTCTCCGGGGAGCTGTTTTTT.

This clone was recorded a few times. V is TRBV6-6 and J is TRBJ2-3; a possible D gene is TRBD1 (6 bases). This CDR3 region has 14 residues. The V end was cut by 2 bases, the J end by 5 bases, with 11 bases between. Germline assignment: CDR1 MNHNY and CDR2 SVGAGI (reference sequence). In nucleotides, the CDR3 is TGTGCCAGCAGTTACCGTTGGACAGTAGATACGCAGTATTTT. As protein: CASSYRWTVDTQYF.

The genes are TRBV29-1 and TRBJ1-1; 12 bases line up with TRBD1. This CDR3 has 15 residues. Trimming at V came to 4 bases and at J to 4 bases, leaving 7 bases not matched to a gene. Germline assignment: CDR1 SQVTM and CDR2 ANQGSEA. CDR3 nucleotide sequence: TGCAGCGTTGTTAGGGACAGGGGGCTTAGCACTGAAGCTTTCTTT. This gives the protein CSVVRDRGLSTEAFF.

This chain joins TRBV6-4 and TRBJ2-3; TRBD2 matches at 10 bases. This CDR3 is built from 16 residues. With V trimmed by 3 bases and J by 6 bases, 9 bases remained unmatched. CDR1 and CDR2 from the germline V gene are MRHNA and SNTAGT. The CDR3 loop reads CASSERRAGGPDTQYF. CDR3 DNA: TGTGCCAGCAGTGAGAGACGAGCGGGGGGGCCGGATACGCAGTATTTT.